This T cell receptor beta chain was identified during a study of blood T cell repertoires in COVID-19. Overall study context: Samples representing acute and convalescent COVID-19 were sourced from the United States, Italy and Spain. From T cells, B-cell-depleted T cells, or PBMCs came the material, which was cDNA or gDNA.

In the original processing: Cell counts per sample came from amplifying reference gene primers. TCRdb's copy holds only in-frame clones and misses some; the assay was immunoSEQ multiplex PCR. V, J and clone size reflect that table, while D and trimming were determined from the DNA. The profile shows approximately 230,000 clones, around 88% of them singletons. Patients in Seattle were enrolled during active infection, then followed longitudinally. CDR3 length equals 12 residues. Germline V lookup: CDR1 LNHDA, CDR2 SQIVND (reference sequence). The V segment lost 7 bases and the J segment 13 bases; nucleotides outside the gene matches: 6.

The clonotype originates from a woman aged 30 to 39 with COVID-19, enrolled during active disease. The gene calls are TRBV19 and TRBJ2-1; 11 nucleotides align to TRBD2. The sample consisted of peripheral blood. In DNA form, the CDR3 reads TGTGCCAGTAATAGCGGGGGGGCGGGTCAGTTCTTC. It encodes CASNSGGAGQFF.